This T cell receptor (beta chain) was sequenced during a study of Graves' ophthalmopathy and Graves' hyperthyroidism. Whole-study results and caveats: Most expanded thyroid clonotypes above 0.001 frequency also appeared in blood. The model's ophthalmopathy progression predictions had roughly 65% sensitivity and over 72% specificity. Classification of ophthalmopathy versus stable hyperthyroidism by a 13-signature model yielded around 90% sensitivity and around 76% specificity.

V lost 7 bases and J lost 3, with 13 bases in between. CDR1 and CDR2 (germline): MGHDK, SYGVNS. CDR3 length: 13 amino acids. The study amplified TCR beta CDR3 regions using RNA transcripts. HTBI-primed RT-PCR formed the first round, and a multiplex PCR formed the second. Each CDR3 protein gets one entry after TCRdb re-called the multiplex PCR reads with MiXCR. The sample records hundreds of thousands of distinct CDR3 sequences, about 41% being singletons. A diagnosis was made from clinical symptoms together with serum thyroxine, TRAb, thyroid ultrasound and orbital computed tomography. This clonotype is a singleton in its sample. Antigen unknown.

This clonotype was obtained from an adult man with Graves' ophthalmopathy. V is TRBV25-1 and J is TRBJ2-7; D tentatively fits TRBD1 or TRBD2 (7 bases each). The sample consisted of peripheral blood. CDR3 coding DNA: TGTGCCAGCACCCCAGGGGGGGTCTACGAGCAGTACTTC. Residues: CASTPGGVYEQYF.